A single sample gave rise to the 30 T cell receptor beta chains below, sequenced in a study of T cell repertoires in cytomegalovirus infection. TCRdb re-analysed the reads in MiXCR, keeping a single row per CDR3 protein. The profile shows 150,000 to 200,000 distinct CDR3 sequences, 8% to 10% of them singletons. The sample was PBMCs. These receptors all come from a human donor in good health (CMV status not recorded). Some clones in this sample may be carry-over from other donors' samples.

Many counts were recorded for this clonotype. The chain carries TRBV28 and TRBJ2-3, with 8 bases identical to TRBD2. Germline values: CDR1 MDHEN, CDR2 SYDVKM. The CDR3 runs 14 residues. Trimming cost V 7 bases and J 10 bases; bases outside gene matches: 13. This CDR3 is CASMRRGASYAQYF. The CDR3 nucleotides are TGTGCCAGCATGAGGCGGGGGGCGAGTTACGCGCAGTATTTT.

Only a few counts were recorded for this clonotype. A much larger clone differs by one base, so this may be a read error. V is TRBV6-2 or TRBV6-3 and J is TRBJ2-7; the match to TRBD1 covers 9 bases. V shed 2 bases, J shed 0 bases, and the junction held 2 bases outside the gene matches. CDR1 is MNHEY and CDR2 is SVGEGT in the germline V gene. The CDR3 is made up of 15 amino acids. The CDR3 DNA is TGTGCCAGCAGTTACGGGACAGGGAGCTCCTACGAGCAGTACTTC. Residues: CASSYGTGSSYEQYF.

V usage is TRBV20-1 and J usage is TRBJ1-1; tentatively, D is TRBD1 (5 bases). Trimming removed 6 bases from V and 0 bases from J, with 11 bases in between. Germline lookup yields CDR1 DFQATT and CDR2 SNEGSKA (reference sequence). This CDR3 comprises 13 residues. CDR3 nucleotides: TGCAGTGCCCTGCAGGGTCTGAACACTGAAGCTTTCTTT. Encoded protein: CSALQGLNTEAFF.

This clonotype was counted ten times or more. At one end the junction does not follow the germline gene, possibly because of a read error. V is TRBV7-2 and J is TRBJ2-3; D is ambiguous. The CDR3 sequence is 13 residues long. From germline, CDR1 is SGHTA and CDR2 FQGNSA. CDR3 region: CASSLASELRRFF. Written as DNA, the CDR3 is TGTGCCAGCAGCTTAGCGTCGGAACTCAGGCGCTTTTTT. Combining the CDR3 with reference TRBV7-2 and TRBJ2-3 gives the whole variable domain GAGVSQSPSNKVTEKGKDVELRCDPISGHTALYWYRQSLGQGLEFLIYFQGNSAPDKSGLPSDRFSAERTGGSVSTLTIQRTQQEDSAVYLCASSLASELRRFFGPGTRLTVL.

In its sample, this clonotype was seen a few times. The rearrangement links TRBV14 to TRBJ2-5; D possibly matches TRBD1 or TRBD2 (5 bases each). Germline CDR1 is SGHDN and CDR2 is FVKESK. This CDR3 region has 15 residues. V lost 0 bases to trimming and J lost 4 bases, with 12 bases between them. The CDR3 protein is CASSQDEGMVETQYF. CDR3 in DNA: TGTGCCAGCAGCCAAGATGAGGGGATGGTAGAGACCCAGTACTTC.

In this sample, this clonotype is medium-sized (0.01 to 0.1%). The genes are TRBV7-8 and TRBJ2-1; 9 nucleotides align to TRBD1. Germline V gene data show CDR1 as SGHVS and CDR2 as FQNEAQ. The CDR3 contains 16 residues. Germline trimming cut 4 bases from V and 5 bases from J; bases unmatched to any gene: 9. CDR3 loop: CASSSPGTGWNNEQFF. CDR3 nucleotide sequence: TGTGCCAGCAGCTCCCCCGGGACAGGGTGGAACAATGAGCAGTTCTTC.

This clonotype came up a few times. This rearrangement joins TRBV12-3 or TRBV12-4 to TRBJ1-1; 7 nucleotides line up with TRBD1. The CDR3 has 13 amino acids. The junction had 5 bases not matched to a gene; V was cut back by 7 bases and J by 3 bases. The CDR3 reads CASTLQGHTEAFF. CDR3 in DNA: TGTGCCAGCACCCTACAGGGGCACACTGAAGCTTTCTTT.

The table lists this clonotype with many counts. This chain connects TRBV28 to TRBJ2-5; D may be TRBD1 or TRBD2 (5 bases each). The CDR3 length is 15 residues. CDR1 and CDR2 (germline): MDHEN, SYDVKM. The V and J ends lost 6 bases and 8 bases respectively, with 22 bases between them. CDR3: CASSWAEPTRGTQYF. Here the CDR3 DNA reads TGTGCCAGCAGCTGGGCAGAACCCACTAGGGGTACCCAGTACTTC.

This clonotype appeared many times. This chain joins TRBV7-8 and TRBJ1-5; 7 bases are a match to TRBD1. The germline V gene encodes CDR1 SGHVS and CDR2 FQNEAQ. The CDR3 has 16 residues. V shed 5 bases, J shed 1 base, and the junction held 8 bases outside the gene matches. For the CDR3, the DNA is TGTGCCAGCAGCCCTACAATGACAGGGAGCAATCAGCCCCAGCATTTT. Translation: CASSPTMTGSNQPQHF.

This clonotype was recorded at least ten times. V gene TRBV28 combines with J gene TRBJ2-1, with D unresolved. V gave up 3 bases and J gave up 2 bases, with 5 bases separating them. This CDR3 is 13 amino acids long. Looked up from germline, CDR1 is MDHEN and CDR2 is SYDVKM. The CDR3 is CASSFGTYNEQFF. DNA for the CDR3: TGTGCCAGCAGTTTCGGCACCTACAATGAGCAGTTCTTC.

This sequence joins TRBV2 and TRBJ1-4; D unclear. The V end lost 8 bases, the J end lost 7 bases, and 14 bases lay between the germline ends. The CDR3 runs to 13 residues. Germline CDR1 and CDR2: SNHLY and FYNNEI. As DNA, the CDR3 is TGTGCCAGCTTGGGTGGCCCGGGTGAAAAACTGTTTTTT. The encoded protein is CASLGGPGEKLFF.

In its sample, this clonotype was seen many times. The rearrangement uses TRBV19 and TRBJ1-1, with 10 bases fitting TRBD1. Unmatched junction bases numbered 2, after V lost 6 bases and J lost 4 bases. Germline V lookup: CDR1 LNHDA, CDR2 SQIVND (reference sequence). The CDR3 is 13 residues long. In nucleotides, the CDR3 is TGTGCCAGTAGGGGACAGGGGTTCACTGAAGCTTTCTTT. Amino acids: CASRGQGFTEAFF.

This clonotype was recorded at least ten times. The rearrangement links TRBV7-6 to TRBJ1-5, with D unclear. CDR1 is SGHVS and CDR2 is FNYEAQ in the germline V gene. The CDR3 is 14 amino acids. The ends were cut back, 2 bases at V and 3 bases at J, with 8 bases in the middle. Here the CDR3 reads CASSLTGINQPQHF. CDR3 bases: TGTGCCAGCAGCTTAACGGGAATCAATCAGCCCCAGCATTTT.

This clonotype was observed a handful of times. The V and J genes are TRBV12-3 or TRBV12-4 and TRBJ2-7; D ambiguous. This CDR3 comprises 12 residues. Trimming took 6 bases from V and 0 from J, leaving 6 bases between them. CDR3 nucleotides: TGTGCCAGCAGAAGGGACTCCTACGAGCAGTACTTC. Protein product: CASRRDSYEQYF.

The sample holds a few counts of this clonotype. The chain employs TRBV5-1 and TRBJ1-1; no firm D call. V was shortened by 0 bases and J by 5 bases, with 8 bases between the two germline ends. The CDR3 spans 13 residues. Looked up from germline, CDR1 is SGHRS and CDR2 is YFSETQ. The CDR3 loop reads CASSLASATEAFF. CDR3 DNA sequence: TGCGCCAGCAGCTTGGCCTCAGCTACTGAAGCTTTCTTT.

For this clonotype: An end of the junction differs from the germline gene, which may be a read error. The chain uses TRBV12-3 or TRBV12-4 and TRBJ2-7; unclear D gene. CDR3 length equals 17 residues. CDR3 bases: TGTGCCAGCAGTTTAGCGCTTGATACAACTACCCCCTACGACCAGTACTTC. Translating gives CASSLALDTTTPYDQYF.

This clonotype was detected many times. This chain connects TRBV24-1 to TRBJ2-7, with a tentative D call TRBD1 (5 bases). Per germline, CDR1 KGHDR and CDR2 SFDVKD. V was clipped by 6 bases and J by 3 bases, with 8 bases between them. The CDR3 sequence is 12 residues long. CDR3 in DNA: TGTGCCACCAGTTTAGACAGCTACGAGCAGTACTTC. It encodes CATSLDSYEQYF.

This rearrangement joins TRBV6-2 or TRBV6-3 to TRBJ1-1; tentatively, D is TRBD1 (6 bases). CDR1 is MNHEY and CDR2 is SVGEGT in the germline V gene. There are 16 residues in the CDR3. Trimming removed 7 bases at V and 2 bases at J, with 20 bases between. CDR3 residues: CASTRPPQGLNTEAFF. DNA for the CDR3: TGTGCCAGCACCCGGCCCCCACAGGGACTAAACACTGAAGCTTTCTTT.

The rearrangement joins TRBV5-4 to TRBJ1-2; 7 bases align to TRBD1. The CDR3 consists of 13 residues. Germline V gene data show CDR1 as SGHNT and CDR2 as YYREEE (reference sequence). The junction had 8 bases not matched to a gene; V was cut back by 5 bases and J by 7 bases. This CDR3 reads CASSQTGSGGYTF. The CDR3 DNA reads TGTGCCAGCAGTCAGACAGGGAGTGGTGGCTACACCTTC.

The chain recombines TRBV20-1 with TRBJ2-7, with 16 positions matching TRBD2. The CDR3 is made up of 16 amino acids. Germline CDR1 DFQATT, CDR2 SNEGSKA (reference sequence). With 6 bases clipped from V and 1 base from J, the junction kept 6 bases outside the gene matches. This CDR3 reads CSAAGTSGRASYEQYF. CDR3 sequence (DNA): TGCAGTGCGGCCGGGACTAGCGGGAGGGCATCCTACGAGCAGTACTTC.

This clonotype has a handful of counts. The CDR3 here is CASSLGGLPGNIQYF. CDR3 DNA sequence: TGTGCCAGCAGCTTAGGGGGGCTTCCAGGAAACATTCAGTACTTC. This chain uses TRBV7-2 with TRBJ2-4; D possibly corresponds to TRBD1 (6 bases). Trimming pared 1 base from V and 6 bases from J, leaving 13 bases between. The CDR3 has 15 residues. The V gene's germline CDR1 is SGHTA and CDR2 FQGNSA.

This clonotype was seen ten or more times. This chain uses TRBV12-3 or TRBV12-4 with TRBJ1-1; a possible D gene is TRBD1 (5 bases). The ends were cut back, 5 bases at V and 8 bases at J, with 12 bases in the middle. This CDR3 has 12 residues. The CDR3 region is CASSPGGGEAFF. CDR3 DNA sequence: TGTGCCAGCAGTCCCGGTGGGGGAGAAGCTTTCTTT.

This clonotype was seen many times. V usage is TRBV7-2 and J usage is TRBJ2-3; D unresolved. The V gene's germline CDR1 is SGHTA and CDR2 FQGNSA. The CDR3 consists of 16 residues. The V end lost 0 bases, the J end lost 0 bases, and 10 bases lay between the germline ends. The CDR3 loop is CASSLANVASTDTQYF. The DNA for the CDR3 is TGTGCCAGCAGCTTAGCGAATGTCGCTAGCACAGATACGCAGTATTTT.

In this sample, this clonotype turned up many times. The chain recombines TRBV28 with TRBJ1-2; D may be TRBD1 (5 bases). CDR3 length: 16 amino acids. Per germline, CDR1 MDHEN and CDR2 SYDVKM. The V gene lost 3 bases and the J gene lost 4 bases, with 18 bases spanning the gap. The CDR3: CASSFPQATMSYGYTF. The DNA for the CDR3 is TGTGCCAGCAGTTTCCCACAGGCTACCATGAGCTATGGCTACACCTTC.

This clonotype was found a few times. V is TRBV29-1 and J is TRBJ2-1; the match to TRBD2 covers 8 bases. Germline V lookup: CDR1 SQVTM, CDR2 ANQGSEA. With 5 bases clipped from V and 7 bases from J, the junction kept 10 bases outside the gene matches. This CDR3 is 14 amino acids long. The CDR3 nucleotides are TGCAGCGTTCTCCCGGGAGGGCCAGTGAATGAGCAGTTCTTC. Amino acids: CSVLPGGPVNEQFF.

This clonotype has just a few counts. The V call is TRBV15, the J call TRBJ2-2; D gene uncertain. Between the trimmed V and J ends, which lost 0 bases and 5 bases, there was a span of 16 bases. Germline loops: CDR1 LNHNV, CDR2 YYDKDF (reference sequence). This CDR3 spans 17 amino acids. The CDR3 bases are TGTGCCACCAGCAGAGATCCACAATCTATACGGACCGGGGAGCTGTTTTTT. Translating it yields CATSRDPQSIRTGELFF.

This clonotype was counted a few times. The CDR3 is CASSPPGRSYEQYF. The DNA for the CDR3 is TGTGCCAGCAGTCCCCCTGGCAGAAGCTACGAGCAGTACTTC. V is TRBV28 and J is TRBJ2-7; no clear D. The germline gives CDR1 MDHEN, CDR2 SYDVKM. The CDR3 covers 14 residues. Trimming shortened V by 5 bases and J by 3 bases, and 14 bases separated the two germline ends.

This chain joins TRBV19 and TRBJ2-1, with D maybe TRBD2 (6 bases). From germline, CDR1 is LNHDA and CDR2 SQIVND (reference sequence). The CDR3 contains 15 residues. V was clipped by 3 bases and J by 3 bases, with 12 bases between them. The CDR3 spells CASSIYGSGYNEQFF. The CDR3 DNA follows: TGTGCCAGTAGTATCTACGGGAGCGGCTACAATGAGCAGTTCTTC.

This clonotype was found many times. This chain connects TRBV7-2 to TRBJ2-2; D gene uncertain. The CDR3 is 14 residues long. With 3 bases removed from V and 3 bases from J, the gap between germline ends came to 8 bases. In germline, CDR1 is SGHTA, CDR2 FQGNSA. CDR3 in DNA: TGTGCCAGCAGCTTGGCAGGCTACACCGGGGAGCTGTTTTTT. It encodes CASSLAGYTGELFF.

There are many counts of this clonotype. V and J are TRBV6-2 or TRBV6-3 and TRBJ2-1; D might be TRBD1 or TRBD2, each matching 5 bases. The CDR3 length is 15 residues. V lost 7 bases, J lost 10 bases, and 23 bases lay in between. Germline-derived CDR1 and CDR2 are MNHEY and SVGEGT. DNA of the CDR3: TGTGCCAGCATGGATGGGGACGGAGGATTCTTAGAGCAGTTCTTC. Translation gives CASMDGDGGFLEQFF.